Included here is one T cell receptor beta chain sequence, with context. This sample was taken from a study of blood T cells in healthy people across ages. CDR1 DFQATT and CDR2 SNEGSKA come from the germline V gene (reference sequence). The CDR3 is 13 amino acids. Together with a sample-barcoded 5' primer, a J-beta primer mix was included in a second PCR lasting about 7 to 11 cycles. Using its own MiXCR run on the 5' RACE reads, TCRdb lists one record per CDR3 protein. This table has about 1,500,000 distinct CDR3 sequences, roughly 45% appearing once. The chain uses TRBV20-1 and TRBJ2-5; a weak D match, TRBD1 (5 bases). The J call may be incorrect, as the DNA end agrees better with TRBJ2-7. The sample was blood. This clonotype was sampled from a woman aged 18 to 35 in good health. The CDR3 bases are TGCAGTGCCAGTCTGGGGCTGGAATACGAGCAGTACTTC. Its protein is CSASLGLEYEQYF.